This T cell receptor (beta chain) was profiled in a study of T cell changes during pregnancy in multiple sclerosis. Method: immunoSEQ multiplex PCR; TCRdb's copy keeps in-frame clones and lacks some. In the table there are about 70,000 clones, roughly nine tenths of which are singletons. There are 13 residues in the CDR3. Trimming removed 7 bases at V and 1 base at J, with 10 bases between. Germline V gene data show CDR1 as MRHNA and CDR2 as SNTAGT. The chain recombines TRBV6-4 with TRBJ1-2; unclear D gene. This sequence was found in a female donor in good health, enrolled as a control in a pregnancy study. This sample comprised peripheral blood, obtained in the second trimester of pregnancy. The CDR3 DNA reads as TGTGCCAGCAAAGGAGGGAATAACTATGGCTACACCTTC. Protein product: CASKGGNNYGYTF.